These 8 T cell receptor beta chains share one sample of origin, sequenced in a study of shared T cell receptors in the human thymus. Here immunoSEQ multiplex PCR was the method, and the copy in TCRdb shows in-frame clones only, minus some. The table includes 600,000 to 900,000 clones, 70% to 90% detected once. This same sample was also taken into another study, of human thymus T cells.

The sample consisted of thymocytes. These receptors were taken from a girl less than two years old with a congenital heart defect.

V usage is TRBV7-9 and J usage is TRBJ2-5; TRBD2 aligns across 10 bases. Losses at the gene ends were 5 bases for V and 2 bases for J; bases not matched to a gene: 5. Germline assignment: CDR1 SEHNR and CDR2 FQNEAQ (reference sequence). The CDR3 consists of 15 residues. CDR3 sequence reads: CASSTGLAVQETQYF. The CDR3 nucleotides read TGTGCCAGCAGCACAGGACTAGCGGTACAAGAGACCCAGTACTTC.

The CDR3: CASSQDHSMRASEAFF. CDR3 sequence (DNA): TGCGCCAGCAGCCAAGACCATAGTATGAGGGCCTCTGAAGCTTTCTTT. The J gene is TRBJ1-1, the V gene TRBV4-3; D is ambiguous. Trimming left V 0 bases short and J 6 bases short, with 17 bases between. From germline, CDR1 is LGHNA and CDR2 YSLEER. The length of the CDR3 is 16 residues.

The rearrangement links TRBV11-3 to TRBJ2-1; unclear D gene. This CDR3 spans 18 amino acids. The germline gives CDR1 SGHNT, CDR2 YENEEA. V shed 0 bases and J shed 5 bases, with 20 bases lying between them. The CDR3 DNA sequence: TGTGCCAGCAGCTTAGATTTACTACACGGGTGGCGGAACAATGAGCAGTTCTTC. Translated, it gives CASSLDLLHGWRNNEQFF.

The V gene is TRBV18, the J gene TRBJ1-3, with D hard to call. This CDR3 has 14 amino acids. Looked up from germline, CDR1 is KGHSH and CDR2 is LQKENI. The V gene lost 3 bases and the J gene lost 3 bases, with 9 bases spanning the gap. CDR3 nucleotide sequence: TGTGCCAGCTCACCGCGCGACTATGGAAACACCATATATTTT. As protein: CASSPRDYGNTIYF.

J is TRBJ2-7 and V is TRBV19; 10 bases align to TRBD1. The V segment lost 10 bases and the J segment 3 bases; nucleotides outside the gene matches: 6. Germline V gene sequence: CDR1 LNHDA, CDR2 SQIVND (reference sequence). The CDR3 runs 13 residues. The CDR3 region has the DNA TGTGCCACAGCCCGGACAGGGGGCTACGAGCAGTACTTC. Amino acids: CATARTGGYEQYF.

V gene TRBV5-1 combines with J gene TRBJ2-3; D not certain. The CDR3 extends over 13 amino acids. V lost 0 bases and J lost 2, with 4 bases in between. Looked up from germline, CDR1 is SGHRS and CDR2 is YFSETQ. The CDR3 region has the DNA TGCGCCAGCAGCTTGGCTTCCACAGATACGCAGTATTTT. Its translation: CASSLASTDTQYF.

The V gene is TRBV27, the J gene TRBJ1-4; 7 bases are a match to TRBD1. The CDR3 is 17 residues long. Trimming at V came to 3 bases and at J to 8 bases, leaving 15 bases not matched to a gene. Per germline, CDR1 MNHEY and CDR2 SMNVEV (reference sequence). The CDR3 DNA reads TGTGCCAGCAGTTTTCGAGCCAGGGGGGCGCTCGGGGAAAAACTGTTTTTT. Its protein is CASSFRARGALGEKLFF.

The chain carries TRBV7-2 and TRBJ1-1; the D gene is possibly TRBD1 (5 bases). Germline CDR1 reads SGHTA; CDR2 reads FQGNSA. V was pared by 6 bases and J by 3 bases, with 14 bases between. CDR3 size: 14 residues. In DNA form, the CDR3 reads TGTGCCAGCAGTTCCCTCGGGGGGGACACTGAAGCTTTCTTT. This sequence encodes CASSSLGGDTEAFF.